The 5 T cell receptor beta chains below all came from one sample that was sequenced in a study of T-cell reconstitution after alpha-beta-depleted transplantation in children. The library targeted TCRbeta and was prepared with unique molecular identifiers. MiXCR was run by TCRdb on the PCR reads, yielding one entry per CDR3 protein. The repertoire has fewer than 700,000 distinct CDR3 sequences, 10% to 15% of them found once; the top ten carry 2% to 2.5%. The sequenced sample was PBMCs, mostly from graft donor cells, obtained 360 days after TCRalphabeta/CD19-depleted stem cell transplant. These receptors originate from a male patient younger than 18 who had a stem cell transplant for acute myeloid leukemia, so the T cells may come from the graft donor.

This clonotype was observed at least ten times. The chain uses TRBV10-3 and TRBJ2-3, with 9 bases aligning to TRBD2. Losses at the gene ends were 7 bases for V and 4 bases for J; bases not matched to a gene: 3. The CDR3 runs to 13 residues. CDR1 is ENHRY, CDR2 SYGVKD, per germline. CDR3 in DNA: TGTGCCATCACGGCGGGAGGGTCAGATACGCAGTATTTT. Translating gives CAITAGGSDTQYF.

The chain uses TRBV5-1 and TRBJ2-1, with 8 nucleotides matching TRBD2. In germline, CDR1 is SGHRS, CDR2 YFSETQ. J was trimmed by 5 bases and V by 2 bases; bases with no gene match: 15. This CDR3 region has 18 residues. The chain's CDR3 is CASSFPLDPGLEHNEQFF. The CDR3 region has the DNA TGCGCCAGCAGCTTTCCCCTCGACCCGGGACTAGAGCACAATGAGCAGTTCTTC. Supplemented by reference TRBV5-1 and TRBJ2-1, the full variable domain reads KAGVTQTPRYLIKTRGQQVTLSCSPISGHRSVSWYQQTPGQGLQFLFEYFSETQRNKGNFPGRFSGRQFSNSRSEMNVSTLELGDSALYLCASSFPLDPGLEHNEQFFGPGTRLTVL.

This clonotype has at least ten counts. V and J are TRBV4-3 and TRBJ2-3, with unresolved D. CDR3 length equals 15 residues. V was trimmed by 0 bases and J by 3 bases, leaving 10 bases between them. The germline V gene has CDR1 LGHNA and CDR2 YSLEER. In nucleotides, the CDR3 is TGCGCCAGCAGCCAAGAGGTCCACAGAACAGATACGCAGTATTTT. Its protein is CASSQEVHRTDTQYF.

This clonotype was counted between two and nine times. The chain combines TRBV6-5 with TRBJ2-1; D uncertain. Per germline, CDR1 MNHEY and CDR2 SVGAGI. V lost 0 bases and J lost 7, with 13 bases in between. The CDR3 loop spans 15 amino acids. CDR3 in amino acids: CASSYSSITRNEQFF. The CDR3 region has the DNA TGTGCCAGCAGTTACTCTTCGATCACGAGGAATGAGCAGTTCTTC.

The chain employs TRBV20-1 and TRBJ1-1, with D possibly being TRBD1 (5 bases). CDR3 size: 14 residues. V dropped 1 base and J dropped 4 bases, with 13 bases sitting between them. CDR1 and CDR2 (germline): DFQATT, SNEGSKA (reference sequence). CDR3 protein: CSARALGAPTEAFF. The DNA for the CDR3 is TGCAGTGCTAGAGCTTTAGGGGCGCCCACTGAAGCTTTCTTT.